This T cell receptor (beta chain) was captured by sequencing in a study of T cells in Graves' hyperthyroidism and ophthalmopathy. For the study at large: Sampling of peripheral blood happened at initial diagnosis, prior to any treatment.

Germline assignment: CDR1 SGHVS and CDR2 FQNEAQ. The V segment lost 1 base and the J segment 5 bases; nucleotides outside the gene matches: 11. This CDR3 is 17 amino acids long. RNA transcripts provided the source from which TCR beta CDR3 regions were amplified. A first-round RT-PCR of the TCR CDR3 used the HTBI primer set. In TCRdb, the multiplex PCR reads were re-called with MiXCR into one record per CDR3 protein. The table shows 800,000 or so distinct CDR3 sequences, with around 38% occurring only once. Absence of ophthalmopathy progression within 18 months defined stable Graves' hyperthyroidism. The chain employs TRBV7-8 and TRBJ1-2, with 9 bases fitting TRBD1. This clonotype was sampled from a man between 18 and 35 years old with Graves' hyperthyroidism. Specimen: blood. The CDR3 is CASSLGSGQGIVYGYTF. CDR3 nucleotides: TGTGCCAGCAGCTTAGGATCCGGACAGGGGATTGTTTATGGCTACACCTTC.